This is a list of T cell receptor beta chains from one sample in a study of tumor-infiltrating lymphocytes in primary liver carcinoma. MiXCR was run by TCRdb on the multiplex PCR reads, yielding one entry per CDR3 protein. The top ten hold approximately 65% of the sample, which has some 180,000 distinct CDR3 sequences, about 60% seen once. Sequences were obtained from peripheral blood. The receptors come from a man aged 35 to 55 with primary liver carcinoma and hepatitis B virus infection. Each CDR3 is given with its conserved first and last residue. A D gene is named only where the DNA matches it firmly. A clone size is listed for some rows: how often the clone was seen (once, few, many), or a class if it is expanded.

NA TRBJ2-2 NA TRBV27 TGTGCCAGCAGTTTAAACACCGTGGAGCTGTTTTTT CASSLNTVELFF
NA TRBJ1-1 NA TRBV5-6 TGTGTCAGCAGTTTTTTGAACACTGAAGCTTTCTTT CVSSFLNTEAFF
NA TRBJ2-1 NA TRBV28 TGTGCCAACAGAAACACGGGACTCTCGAGCTCCTACAATGAGCAGTTCTTC CANRNTGLSSSYNEQFF
NA TRBJ2-1 NA TRBV4-2 TGTGCCAGCAGCCAAGAGGACAGGTACACTGGCCTAGCGGGCCGTCAGTTCTTC CASSQEDRYTGLAGRQFF
NA TRBJ1-1 NA TRBV6-6 TGTGCCAGCAGTTACGCTAAGAACACTGAAGCTTTCTTT CASSYAKNTEAFF
many TRBJ2-5 TRBD1 TRBV11-2 TGTGCCAGCAGCCCAGGGGGCGCCTCCACCGGGACCCAGTACTTC CASSPGGASTGTQYF
many TRBJ2-3 NA TRBV11-3 TGTGCCAGCAGCGCGGGACCCGCAGATACGCAGTATTTT CASSAGPADTQYF
NA TRBJ1-4 NA TRBV6-5 TGTGCCAGCAGTTACTCAGGGGACACGTTTAATGAAAAACCGTTTTTT CASSYSGDTFNEKPFF
once TRBJ2-5 NA TRBV7-3 TGTGCCAGCAGCCGGGAAGTCCAAGAGACCCAGTACTTC CASSREVQETQYF
few TRBJ2-5 TRBD2 TRBV5-4 TGTGCCAGCAGATCGGGAGGCCACCAAGAGACCCAGTACTTC CASRSGGHQETQYF
NA TRBJ2-7 NA TRBV10-2 TGCGCCAGCAACGAGCAGTACTTC CASNEQYF
few TRBJ2-7 NA TRBV6-1 TGTGCCAGCAGGGACGAGCGGTACGAGCAGTACTTC CASRDERYEQYF
few TRBJ2-3 NA TRBV12-5 TGTGCTAGTGGTTGCTTAATCGGCACAGATACGCAGTATTTT CASGCLIGTDTQYF
NA TRBJ1-1 TRBD1 TRBV28 TGTGCGGGAGGACAGGGGGCAATTACTGAAGCTTTCTTT CAGGQGAITEAFF
NA TRBJ2-3 NA TRBV11-2 TGTGCCAGCAGCTTTGCCCAGTCTGATACGCAGTATTTT CASSFAQSDTQYF
NA TRBJ2-7 TRBD2 TRBV6-1 TGTGCCAGCAGTGAAGCGACTAGCGGGAGGCTTGAGCAGTACTTC CASSEATSGRLEQYF
once TRBJ1-3 NA TRBV4-2 TGTGCCAGCAGCCAAGATGGACCCTCCTCTGGAAACACCATATATTTT CASSQDGPSSGNTIYF
NA TRBJ2-6 NA TRBV29-1 TGCAGCGTGGAGGAGCGACCTAACCTTTACTCTGGGGCCAACGTCCTGACTTTC CSVEERPNLYSGANVLTF
few TRBJ1-1 NA TRBV6-1 TGTGCCAGCAGTGAAGTGTTGAACACTGAAGCTTTCTTT CASSEVLNTEAFF
NA TRBJ2-7 NA TRBV6-2/TRBV6-3 TGTGCCAGCAGTTACGAGGTAACCTACGAGCAGTACTTC CASSYEVTYEQYF
many TRBJ2-1 NA TRBV11-2 TGTGCCAGCAGCTTAGAACCCTACAATGAGCAGTTCTTC CASSLEPYNEQFF
once TRBJ2-3 NA TRBV6-1 TGTGCCAGCAGTGGGAAAAATGGGGATACGCAGTATTTT CASSGKNGDTQYF
NA TRBJ1-1 NA TRBV11-2 TGTGCCAGCAGCTTAGATGGGCAGCGGGCAGGGACTGAAGCTTTCTTT CASSLDGQRAGTEAFF
NA TRBJ2-2 TRBD2 TRBV7-8 TGTGCCAGTGCGAGCGGGAGATCCGGGGAGCTGTTTTTT CASASGRSGELFF
once TRBJ1-1 NA TRBV10-1 TGCGCCAGCAGTGAGTCCCCTGACACCCCGAGGGTTGAAGCTTTCTTT CASSESPDTPRVEAFF
many TRBJ2-2 NA TRBV11-1 TGTGCCAGCAGACCTCAGGAATGGGGGACCGGGGAGCTGTTTTTT CASRPQEWGTGELFF
NA TRBJ1-1 NA TRBV11-2 TGTGCCAGCAGTTTAGATACAGGACCGCTGAACACTGAAGCTTTCTTT CASSLDTGPLNTEAFF
many TRBJ2-1 TRBD2 TRBV4-1 TGCGCCAGCAGCGGCCGACTAGCGGGCAGGGTGGGGGAGCAGTTCTTC CASSGRLAGRVGEQFF
few TRBJ2-5 NA TRBV5-6 TGTGCCAGCAGCTCCGCCTATGGGGGGCAAGAGACCCAGTACTTC CASSSAYGGQETQYF
NA TRBJ2-5 NA TRBV4-1 TGCGCCAGCAGCCAAGATTCCCAGGTGCAATCCTACCAGCAGTACTTC CASSQDSQVQSYQQYF
NA TRBJ2-3 NA TRBV28 TGTGCCAGCAGTTTTCCCCTTAAGGGGCAGTATTTT CASSFPLKGQYF
once TRBJ2-2 NA TRBV12-3/TRBV12-4 TGTGCCAGCAGTTTGATGGGGATCGGGCAGCTGTTTTTT CASSLMGIGQLFF
NA TRBJ2-7 NA TRBV11-2 TGTACCGGCAGCTTAATAGACGGAGCCTACGAGCAGTACTTC CTGSLIDGAYEQYF
NA TRBJ2-1 NA TRBV6-1 TGTGCCAGCAGTGACCAACAGTACAATGAGCAGTTCTTC CASSDQQYNEQFF
NA TRBJ2-5 NA TRBV10-3 TGTGCCACCTCAGGGACGGGCATGGGGGAGACCCAGTACTTC CATSGTGMGETQYF
NA TRBJ2-1 NA TRBV14 TGTGCCAGCAGCCAAGATCGAGCCAGAAACCCCTACAATGAGCAGTTCTTC CASSQDRARNPYNEQFF
few TRBJ2-1 NA TRBV29-1 TGCAGCGTTGATGCCACGTTGGAAGAGCAGTTCTTC CSVDATLEEQFF
NA TRBJ1-2 TRBD1 TRBV6-1 TGTGCCAGCAGAGTTGGACAGGGAGCTAACTATGGCTACACCTTC CASRVGQGANYGYTF
once TRBJ2-2 NA TRBV6-1 TGTGCCAGCAGTGTTTTCGGGCCGAACACCGGGGAGCTGTTTTTT CASSVFGPNTGELFF
NA TRBJ2-4 TRBD1 TRBV7-9 TGTGTCAGCTGCTTAGCAACAGGGGGCGCGGGCATTCAGTACTTC CVSCLATGGAGIQYF
NA TRBJ1-1 TRBD1 TRBV4-1 TGCGCCAGCAGCCAAAGGACAGGGGGGGAGACTCAAGCTTTCTTT CASSQRTGGETQAFF
NA TRBJ1-1 NA TRBV5-4 TGTGCCAGCAGCTTAGATAGGGGGGCCACTGAAGCTTTCTTT CASSLDRGATEAFF
NA TRBJ2-7 NA TRBV7-9 TGTGCCAGCAGCTTTGATCCCCAGTCCTACGAGCAGTACTTC CASSFDPQSYEQYF
NA TRBJ2-7 NA TRBV29-1 TGCAGCGTTGCCATCCAGGGCAACCCCTACGAGCAGTACTTC CSVAIQGNPYEQYF
NA TRBJ2-1 TRBD1 TRBV6-5 TGTGCCAGCAGTTCACCAGAGGGGGCACGGAATGAGCAGTTCTTC CASSSPEGARNEQFF